This TCR beta chain was obtained from a study of blood T cell repertoires in COVID-19. On the study more broadly: Some COVID-19 samples were acute and others convalescent; all came from the United States, Italy and Spain.

In the study's own analysis: Reference gene primer amplification gave nucleated cell count estimates. Measured with immunoSEQ multiplex PCR; TCRdb has only the in-frame clones, and not every one. Clone size and the V and J calls come from that table; the DNA yielded D and trimming. The sample includes under 300,000 clones, 70% to 90% of them seen just once. CDR3 size: 16 residues. The germline CDR1 and CDR2 sequences are SGHTA and FQGNSA. V shed 4 bases and J 10 bases; nucleotides not matched to a gene: 11. The sequence derives from a woman younger than 45 with active or convalescent COVID-19. The gene calls are TRBV7-2 and TRBJ1-6, with 9 bases matching TRBD1. Source material: peripheral blood. The CDR3: CASSSYLDRGGSPLHF. CDR3 coding DNA: TGTGCCAGCAGCTCTTACTTGGACAGGGGAGGGTCACCCCTCCACTTT.